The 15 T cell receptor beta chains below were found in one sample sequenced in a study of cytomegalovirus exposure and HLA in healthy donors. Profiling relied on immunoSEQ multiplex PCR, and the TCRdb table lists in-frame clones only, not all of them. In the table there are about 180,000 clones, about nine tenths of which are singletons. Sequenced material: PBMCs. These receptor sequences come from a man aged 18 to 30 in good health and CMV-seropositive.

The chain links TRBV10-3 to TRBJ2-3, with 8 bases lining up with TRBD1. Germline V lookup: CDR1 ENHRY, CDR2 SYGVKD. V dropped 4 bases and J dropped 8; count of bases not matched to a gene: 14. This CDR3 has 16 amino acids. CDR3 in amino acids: CAISASRGQDFATQYF. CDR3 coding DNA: TGTGCCATCAGTGCTTCCAGGGGGCAAGATTTCGCTACGCAGTATTTT.

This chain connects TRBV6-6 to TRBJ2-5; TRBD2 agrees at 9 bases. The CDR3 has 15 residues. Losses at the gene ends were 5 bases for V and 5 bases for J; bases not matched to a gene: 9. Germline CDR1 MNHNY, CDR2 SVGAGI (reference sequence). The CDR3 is CASSPDAGGRETQYF. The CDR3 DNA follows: TGTGCCAGCAGTCCCGACGCGGGGGGGCGGGAGACCCAGTACTTC.

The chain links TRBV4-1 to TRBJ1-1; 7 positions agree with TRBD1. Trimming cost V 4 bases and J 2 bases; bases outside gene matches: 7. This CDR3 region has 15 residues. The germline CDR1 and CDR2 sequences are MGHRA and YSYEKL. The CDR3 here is CASSLADRANTEAFF. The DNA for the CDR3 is TGCGCCAGCAGCCTCGCCGACAGGGCCAACACTGAAGCTTTCTTT.

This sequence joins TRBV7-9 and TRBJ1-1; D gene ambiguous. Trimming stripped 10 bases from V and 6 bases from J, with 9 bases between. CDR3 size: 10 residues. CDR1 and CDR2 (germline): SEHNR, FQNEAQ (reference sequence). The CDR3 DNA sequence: TGTGCCACCACCGAGGCTGAAGCTTTCTTT. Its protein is CATTEAEAFF.

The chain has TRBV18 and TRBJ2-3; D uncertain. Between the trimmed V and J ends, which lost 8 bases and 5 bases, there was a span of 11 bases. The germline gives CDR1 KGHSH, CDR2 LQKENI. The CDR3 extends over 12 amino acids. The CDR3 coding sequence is TGTGCCAGCCGCCGGTCCGGAGATACGCAGTATTTT. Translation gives CASRRSGDTQYF.

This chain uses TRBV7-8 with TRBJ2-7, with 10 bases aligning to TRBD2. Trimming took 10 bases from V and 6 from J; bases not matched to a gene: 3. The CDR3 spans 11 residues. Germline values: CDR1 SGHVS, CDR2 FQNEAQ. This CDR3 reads CATAGGREQYF. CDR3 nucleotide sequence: TGTGCCACAGCGGGAGGGCGCGAGCAGTACTTC.

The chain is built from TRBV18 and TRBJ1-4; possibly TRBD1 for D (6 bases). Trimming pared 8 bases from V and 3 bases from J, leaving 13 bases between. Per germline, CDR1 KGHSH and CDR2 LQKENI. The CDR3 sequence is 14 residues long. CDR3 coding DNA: TGTGCCAGCCGTACAGGGAGATCTAATGAAAAACTGTTTTTT. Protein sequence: CASRTGRSNEKLFF. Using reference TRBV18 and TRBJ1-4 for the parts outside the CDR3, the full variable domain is NAGVMQNPRHLVRRRGQEARLRCSPMKGHSHVYWYRQLPEEGLKFMVYLQKENIIDESGMPKERFSAEFPKEGPSILRIQQVVRGDSAAYFCASRTGRSNEKLFFGSGTQLSVL.

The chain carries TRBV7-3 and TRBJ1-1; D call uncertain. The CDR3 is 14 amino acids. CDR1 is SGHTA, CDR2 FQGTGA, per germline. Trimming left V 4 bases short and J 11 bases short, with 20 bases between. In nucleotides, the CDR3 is TGTGCCAGCAGCTCCTCCGGGGAGGGCGGTAAGGCTTTCTTT. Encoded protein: CASSSSGEGGKAFF.

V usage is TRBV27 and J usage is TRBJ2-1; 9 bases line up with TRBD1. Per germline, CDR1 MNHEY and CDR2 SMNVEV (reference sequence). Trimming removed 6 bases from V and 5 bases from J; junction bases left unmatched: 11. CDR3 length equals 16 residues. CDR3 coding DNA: TGTGCCAGCAGACCAGCCGGGACAGGGTCCCACAATGAGCAGTTCTTC. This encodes CASRPAGTGSHNEQFF.

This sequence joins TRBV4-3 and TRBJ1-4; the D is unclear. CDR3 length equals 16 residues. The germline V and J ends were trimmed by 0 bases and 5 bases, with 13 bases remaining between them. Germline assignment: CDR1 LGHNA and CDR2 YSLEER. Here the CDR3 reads CASSQERDLWNEKLFF. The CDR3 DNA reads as TGCGCCAGCAGCCAAGAGCGGGATTTGTGGAATGAAAAACTGTTTTTT.

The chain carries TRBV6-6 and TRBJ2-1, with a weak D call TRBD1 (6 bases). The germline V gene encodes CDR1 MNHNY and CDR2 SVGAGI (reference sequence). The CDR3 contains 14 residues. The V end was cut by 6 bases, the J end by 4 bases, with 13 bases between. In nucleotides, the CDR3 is TGTGCCAGCAGCCTACAGGGTTATTACAATGAGCAGTTCTTC. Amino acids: CASSLQGYYNEQFF.

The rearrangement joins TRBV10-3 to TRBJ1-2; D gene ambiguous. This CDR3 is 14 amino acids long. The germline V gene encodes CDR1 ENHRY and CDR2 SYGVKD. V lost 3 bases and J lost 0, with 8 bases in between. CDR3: CAISDTTTNYGYTF. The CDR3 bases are TGTGCCATCAGTGACACCACTACTAACTATGGCTACACCTTC.

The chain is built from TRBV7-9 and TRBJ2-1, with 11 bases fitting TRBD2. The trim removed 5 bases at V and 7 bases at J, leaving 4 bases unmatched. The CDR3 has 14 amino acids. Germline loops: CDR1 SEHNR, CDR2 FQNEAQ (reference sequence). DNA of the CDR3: TGTGCCAGCAGCGTTAGCGGGGGGGCAAATGAGCAGTTCTTC. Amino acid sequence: CASSVSGGANEQFF.

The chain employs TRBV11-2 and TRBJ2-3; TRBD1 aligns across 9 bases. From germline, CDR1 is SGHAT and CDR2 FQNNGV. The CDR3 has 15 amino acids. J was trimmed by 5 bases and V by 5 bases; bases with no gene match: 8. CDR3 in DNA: TGTGCCAGCAGCCGCACAGGGGGCTGGGAAGATACGCAGTATTTT. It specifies CASSRTGGWEDTQYF.

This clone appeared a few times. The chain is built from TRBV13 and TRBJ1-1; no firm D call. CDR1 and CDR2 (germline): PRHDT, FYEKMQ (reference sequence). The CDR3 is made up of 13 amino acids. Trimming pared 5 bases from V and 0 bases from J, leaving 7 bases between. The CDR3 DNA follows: TGTGCCAGCAGCATCACTGTGAACACTGAAGCTTTCTTT. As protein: CASSITVNTEAFF.